This T cell receptor (beta chain) was captured by sequencing in a study of T cell repertoires and HLA-DP antigens. Turning to the study itself: Average DNA input: roughly 200 ng for CD137+CD4+ sorts, 900 to 1,500 ng pre-culture.

Regarding the study as a whole: Antigen presentation used HeLa cells, with total CD4+ cells responding. Pre-culture clonality, roughly 0.036, was far below sorted CD137+ clonality of approximately 0.36.

To note about this clone: Its cognate antigen is unknown.

V shed 3 bases, J shed 0 bases, and the junction held 5 bases outside the gene matches. Germline V gene sequence: CDR1 SQVTM, CDR2 ANQGSEA. The CDR3 length is 15 residues. Deep-resolution sequencing targeted under 250,000 T cell genomes in pre-culture CD4+ samples. Assay: immunoSEQ multiplex PCR; the TCRdb copy retains only in-frame clones and omits some. The table includes some 110,000 clones, roughly 92% detected once. The sequence was collected from a woman between 18 and 29 years old in good health and CMV-seronegative. The V gene is TRBV29-1, the J gene TRBJ2-1, with TRBD2 identical over 7 bases. Sequencing input: CD4+ T cells from PBMCs. Written as DNA, the CDR3 is TGCAGCGTTGATACTAGCGCAAGCTCCTACAATGAGCAGTTCTTC. It encodes CSVDTSASSYNEQFF.